These T cell receptor beta chains were read from a single sample in a study of response to subunit inactivated influenza vaccine. MiXCR, applied by TCRdb to the RT-PCR reads, yields one record per CDR3 protein. Of about 500,000 distinct CDR3 sequences listed, 10% to 15% are singletons. This material consisted of PBMCs from blood, taken about 40 days after vaccination. Receptors originate from a man aged 45-65 years who received an inactivated influenza vaccine. CDR3s include the opening cysteine and the closing phenylalanine or tryptophan. A D gene is named only where the DNA matches it firmly. Clone sizes are given selectively: once, few, many, or a class where the clone is expanded.

j_call clone_size d_call v_call cdr3_nt cdr3_aa
TRBJ2-3 NA NA TRBV4-3 TGCGCCAGCAGCCAAGGGGGCAGAGATACGCAGTATTTT CASSQGGRDTQYF
TRBJ2-1 few NA TRBV18 TGTGCCAGCTCACCCCAGGGGTTCACCTACAATGAGCAGTTCTTC CASSPQGFTYNEQFF
TRBJ2-1 few NA TRBV5-1 TGCGCCAGCAGCCCAGACCGTGGCATGGATGAGCAGTTCTTC CASSPDRGMDEQFF
TRBJ2-3 NA NA TRBV18 TGTGCCAGCTCACGAGGCTCAGGGACAGATACGCAGTATTTT CASSRGSGTDTQYF
TRBJ2-7 many NA TRBV7-2 TGTGCCAGCAGCTTAGCGACAGGGCGGGGCTACGAGCAGTACTTC CASSLATGRGYEQYF
TRBJ2-7 many TRBD1 TRBV7-3 TGTGCCAGCAGCTCAACAGGGGGTGGCGAGCAGTACTTC CASSSTGGGEQYF
TRBJ2-5 many NA TRBV5-6 TGTGCCAGCGGACTCCGGGGTAGGGAGACCCAGTACTTC CASGLRGRETQYF
TRBJ2-2 NA TRBD2 TRBV6-2/TRBV6-3 TGTGCCAGCAGTTGGGGACTAGTGAACACCGGGGAGCTGTTTTTT CASSWGLVNTGELFF
TRBJ2-3 few NA TRBV6-6 TGTGCCAGCAGTCCGTACTCAGATACGCAGTATTTT CASSPYSDTQYF
TRBJ2-5 many TRBD1 TRBV10-2 TGCGCCAGCGTTGACAGGGGGGGAGTGACCCAGTACTTC CASVDRGGVTQYF